This T cell receptor (beta chain) was sequenced in a study of monozygotic twins with inflammatory bowel disease. Per germline, CDR1 SQVTM and CDR2 ANQGSEA. This CDR3 region has 15 residues. TCRdb derives one entry per CDR3 protein from the 5' RACE reads, leaving out DNA. The table for this sample gives tens of thousands of distinct CDR3 sequences. V and J are TRBV29-1 and TRBJ1-1; TCRdb picks TRBD1, but there is no DNA to check that call. Specimen: blood. This receptor was identified in a human donor with ulcerative colitis or Crohn's disease, or a healthy co-twin of an affected twin (not recorded which). This CDR3 is CSVDRDRPMNTEAFF.